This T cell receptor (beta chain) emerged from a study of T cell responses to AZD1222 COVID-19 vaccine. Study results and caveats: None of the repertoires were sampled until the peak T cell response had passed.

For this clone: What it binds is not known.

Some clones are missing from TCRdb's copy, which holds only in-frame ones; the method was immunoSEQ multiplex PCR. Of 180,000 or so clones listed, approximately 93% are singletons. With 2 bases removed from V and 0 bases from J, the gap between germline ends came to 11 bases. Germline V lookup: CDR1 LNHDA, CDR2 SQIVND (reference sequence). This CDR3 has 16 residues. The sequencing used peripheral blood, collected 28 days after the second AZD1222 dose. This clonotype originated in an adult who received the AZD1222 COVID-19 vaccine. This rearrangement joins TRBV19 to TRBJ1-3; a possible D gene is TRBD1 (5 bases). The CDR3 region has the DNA TGTGCCAGTAGTATACCGACAGTGCGCTCTGGAAACACCATATATTTT. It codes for CASSIPTVRSGNTIYF. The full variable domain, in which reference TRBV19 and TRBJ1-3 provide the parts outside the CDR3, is DGGITQSPKYLFRKEGQNVTLSCEQNLNHDAMYWYRQDPGQGLRLIYYSQIVNDFQKGDIAEGYSVSREKKESFPLTVTSAQKNPTAFYLCASSIPTVRSGNTIYFGEGSWLTVV.